The next 3 T cell receptor beta chains were all read from a single sample in a study of cytomegalovirus exposure and HLA in healthy donors. Sequenced by immunoSEQ multiplex PCR; TCRdb stores in-frame clones only, minus some. The table has 120,000 or so clones, roughly 90% seen once; the top ten hold 1.4% to 1.5%. The sequenced sample consisted of PBMCs. The receptors derive from a man in his thirties or forties in good health and CMV-seronegative.

This chain connects TRBV7-7 to TRBJ2-5; 12 bases are shared with TRBD2. The CDR3 runs 20 residues. V trimming: 1 base; J trimming: 4 bases; junction bases outside the gene matches: 16. Germline lookup yields CDR1 SSHAT and CDR2 FNYEAQ (reference sequence). The CDR3 spells CASSLGPQRLAGELRETQYF. The CDR3 bases are TGTGCCAGCAGCTTAGGCCCCCAAAGACTAGCGGGAGAACTTCGAGAGACCCAGTACTTC.

This chain uses TRBV10-3 with TRBJ2-6, with D unresolved. Looked up from germline, CDR1 is ENHRY and CDR2 is SYGVKD. CDR3 size: 15 residues. With 8 bases removed from V and 4 bases from J, the gap between germline ends came to 15 bases. The CDR3 reads CAIGSTTRGANVLTF. In DNA, the CDR3 is TGTGCCATCGGCAGTACTACGAGGGGGGCCAACGTCCTGACTTTC.

CDR3 sequence: CASSALRTGRSNEQFF. The CDR3 DNA is TGTGCCAGCAGTGCGCTAAGGACAGGGCGGTCAAATGAGCAGTTCTTC. The V gene is TRBV6-1, the J gene TRBJ2-1; 8 nucleotides line up with TRBD1. The CDR3 loop spans 16 amino acids. Looked up from germline, CDR1 is MNHNS and CDR2 is SASEGT. V shed 4 bases and J 7 bases; nucleotides not matched to a gene: 12.